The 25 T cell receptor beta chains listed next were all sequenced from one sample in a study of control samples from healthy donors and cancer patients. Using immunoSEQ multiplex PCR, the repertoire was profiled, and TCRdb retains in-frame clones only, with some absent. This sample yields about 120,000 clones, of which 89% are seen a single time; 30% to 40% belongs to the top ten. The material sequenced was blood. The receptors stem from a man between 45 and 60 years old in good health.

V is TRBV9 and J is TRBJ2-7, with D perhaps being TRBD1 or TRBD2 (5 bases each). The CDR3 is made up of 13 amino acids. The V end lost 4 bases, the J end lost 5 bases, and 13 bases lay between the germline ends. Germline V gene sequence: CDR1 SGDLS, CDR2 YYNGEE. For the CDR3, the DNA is TGTGCCAGCAGCCGAGCTTGGGGGAACGAGCAGTACTTC. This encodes CASSRAWGNEQYF.

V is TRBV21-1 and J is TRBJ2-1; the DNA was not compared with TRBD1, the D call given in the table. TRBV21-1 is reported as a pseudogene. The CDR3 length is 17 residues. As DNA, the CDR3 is TGTGCCAGCAGCAAAAGCGAAGCGACAGGCCTTTTCAATGAGCAGTTCTTC. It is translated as CASSKSEATGLFNEQFF.

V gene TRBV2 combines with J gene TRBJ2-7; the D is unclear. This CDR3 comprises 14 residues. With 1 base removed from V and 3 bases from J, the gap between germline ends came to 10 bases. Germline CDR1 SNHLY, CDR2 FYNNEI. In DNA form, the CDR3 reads TGTGCCAGCAGTGAAGGAGGCAGCCTCTACGAGCAGTACTTC. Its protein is CASSEGGSLYEQYF.

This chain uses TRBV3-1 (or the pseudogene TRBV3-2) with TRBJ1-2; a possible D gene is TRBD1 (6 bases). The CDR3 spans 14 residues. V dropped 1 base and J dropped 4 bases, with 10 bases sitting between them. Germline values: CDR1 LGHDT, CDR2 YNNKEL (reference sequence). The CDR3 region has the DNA TGTGCCAGCAGCCAAGGACAGGAGGGCTATGGCTACACCTTC. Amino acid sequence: CASSQGQEGYGYTF.

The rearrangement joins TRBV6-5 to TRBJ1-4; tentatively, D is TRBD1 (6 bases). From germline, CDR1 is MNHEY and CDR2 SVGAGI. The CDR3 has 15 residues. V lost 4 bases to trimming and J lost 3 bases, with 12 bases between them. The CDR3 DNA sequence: TGTGCCAGCAGTTTATACCGACAGGCTAATGAAAAACTGTTTTTT. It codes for CASSLYRQANEKLFF.

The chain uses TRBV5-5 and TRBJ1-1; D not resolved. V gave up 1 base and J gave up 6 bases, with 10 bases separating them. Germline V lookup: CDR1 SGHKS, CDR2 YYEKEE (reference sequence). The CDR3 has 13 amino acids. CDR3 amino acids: CASSLSAQAEAFF. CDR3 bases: TGTGCCAGCAGCTTGTCGGCCCAGGCTGAAGCTTTCTTT.

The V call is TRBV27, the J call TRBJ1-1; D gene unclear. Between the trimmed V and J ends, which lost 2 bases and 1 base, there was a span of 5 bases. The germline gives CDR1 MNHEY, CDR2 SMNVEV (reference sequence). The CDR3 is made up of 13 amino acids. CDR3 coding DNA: TGTGCCAGCAGTTTAGAACAGAACACTGAAGCTTTCTTT. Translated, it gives CASSLEQNTEAFF.

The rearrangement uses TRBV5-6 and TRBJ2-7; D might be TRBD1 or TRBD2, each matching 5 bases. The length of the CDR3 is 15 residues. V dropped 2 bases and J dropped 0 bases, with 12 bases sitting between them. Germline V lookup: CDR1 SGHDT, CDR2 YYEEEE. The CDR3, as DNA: TGTGCCAGCAGCTTACCACTGGGACCCTCCTACGAGCAGTACTTC. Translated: CASSLPLGPSYEQYF.

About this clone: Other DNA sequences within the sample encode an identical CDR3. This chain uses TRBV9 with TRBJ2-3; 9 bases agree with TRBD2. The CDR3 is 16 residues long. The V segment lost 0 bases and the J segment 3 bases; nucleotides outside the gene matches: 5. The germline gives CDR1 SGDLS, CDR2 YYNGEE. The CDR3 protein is CASSVGVSGGTDTQYF. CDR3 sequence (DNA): TGTGCCAGCAGCGTAGGGGTCAGCGGGGGGACAGATACGCAGTATTTT. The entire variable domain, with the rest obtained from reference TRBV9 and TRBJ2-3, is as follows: DSGVTQTPKHLITATGQRVTLRCSPRSGDLSVYWYQQSLDQGLQFLIQYYNGEERAKGNILERFSAQQFPDLHSELNLSSLELGDSALYFCASSVGVSGGTDTQYFGPGTRLTVL.

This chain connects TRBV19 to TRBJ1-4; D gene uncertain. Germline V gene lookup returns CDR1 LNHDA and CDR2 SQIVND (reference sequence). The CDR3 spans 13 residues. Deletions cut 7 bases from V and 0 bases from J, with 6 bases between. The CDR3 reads CASIEPTNEKLFF. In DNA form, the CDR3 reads TGTGCCAGTATCGAACCAACTAATGAAAAACTGTTTTTT.

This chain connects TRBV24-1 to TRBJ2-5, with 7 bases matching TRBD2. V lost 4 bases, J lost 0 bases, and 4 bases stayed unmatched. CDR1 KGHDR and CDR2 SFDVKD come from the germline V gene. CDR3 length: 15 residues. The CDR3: CATSDLTSDQETQYF. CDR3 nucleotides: TGTGCCACCAGTGACCTTACTAGCGACCAAGAGACCCAGTACTTC.

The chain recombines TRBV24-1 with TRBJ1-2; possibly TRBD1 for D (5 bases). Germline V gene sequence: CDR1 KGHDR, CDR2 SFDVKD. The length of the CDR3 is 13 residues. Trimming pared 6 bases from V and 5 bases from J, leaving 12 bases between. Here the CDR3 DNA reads TGTGCCACCAGTAGGGGCCCAGGGTATGGCTACACCTTC. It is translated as CATSRGPGYGYTF.

DNA for the CDR3: TGTGCCTGGAGTGTAGGGTTGACAGGGAATCAGCCCCAGCATTTT. It specifies CAWSVGLTGNQPQHF. This chain connects TRBV30 to TRBJ1-5; 7 bases line up with TRBD1. Germline values: CDR1 GTSNPN, CDR2 SVGIG (reference sequence). V dropped 0 bases and J dropped 4; count of bases not matched to a gene: 6. This CDR3 spans 15 amino acids.

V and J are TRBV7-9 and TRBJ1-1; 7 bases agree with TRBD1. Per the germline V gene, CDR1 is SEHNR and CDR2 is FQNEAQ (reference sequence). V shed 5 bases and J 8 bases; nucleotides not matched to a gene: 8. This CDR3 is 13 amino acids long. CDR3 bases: TGTGCCAGCAGCCGGGACAGCGACTTCGAAGCTTTCTTT. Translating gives CASSRDSDFEAFF. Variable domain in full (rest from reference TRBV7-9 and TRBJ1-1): DTGVSQNPRHKITKRGQNVTFRCDPISEHNRLYWYRQTLGQGPEFLTYFQNEAQLEKSRLLSDRFSAERPKGSFSTLEIQRTEQGDSAMYLCASSRDSDFEAFFGQGTRLTVV.

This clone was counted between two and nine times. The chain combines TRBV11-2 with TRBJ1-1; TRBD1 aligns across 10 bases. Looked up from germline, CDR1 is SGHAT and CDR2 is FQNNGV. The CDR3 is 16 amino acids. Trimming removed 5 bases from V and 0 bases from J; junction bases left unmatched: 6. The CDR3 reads CASSPGQGYMNTEAFF. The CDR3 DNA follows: TGTGCCAGCAGCCCGGGACAGGGGTACATGAACACTGAAGCTTTCTTT.

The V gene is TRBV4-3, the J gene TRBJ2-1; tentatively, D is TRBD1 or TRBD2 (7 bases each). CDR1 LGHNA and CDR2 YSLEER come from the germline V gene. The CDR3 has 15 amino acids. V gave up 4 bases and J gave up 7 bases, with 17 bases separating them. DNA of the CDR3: TGCGCCAGCAGCCCGGGGGAGGGGGCGATAAATGAGCAGTTCTTC. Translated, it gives CASSPGEGAINEQFF.

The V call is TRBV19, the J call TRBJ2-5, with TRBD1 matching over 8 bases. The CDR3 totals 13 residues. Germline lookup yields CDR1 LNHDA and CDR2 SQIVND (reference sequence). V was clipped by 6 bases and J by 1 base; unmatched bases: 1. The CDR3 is CASRGQAQETQYF. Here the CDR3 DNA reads TGTGCCAGTAGGGGACAGGCCCAAGAGACCCAGTACTTC.

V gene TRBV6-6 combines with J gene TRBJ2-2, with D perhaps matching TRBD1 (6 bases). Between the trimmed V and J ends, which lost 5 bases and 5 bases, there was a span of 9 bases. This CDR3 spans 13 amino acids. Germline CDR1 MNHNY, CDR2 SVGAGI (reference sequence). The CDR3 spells CASSRQETGELFF. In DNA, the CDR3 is TGTGCCAGCAGTAGACAGGAGACCGGGGAGCTGTTTTTT.

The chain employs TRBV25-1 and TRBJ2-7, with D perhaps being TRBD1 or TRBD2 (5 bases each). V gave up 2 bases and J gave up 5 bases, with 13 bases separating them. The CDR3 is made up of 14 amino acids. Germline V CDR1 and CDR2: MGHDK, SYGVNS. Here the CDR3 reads CASSEPGAKDEQYF. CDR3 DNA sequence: TGTGCCAGCAGTGAACCCGGGGCGAAGGACGAGCAGTACTTC.

CDR3 DNA sequence: TGCGCCAGCAGCCAAGGAAGGGGCGGAGGCGGAGAGACCCAGTACTTC. Protein sequence: CASSQGRGGGGETQYF. The V call is TRBV4-3, the J call TRBJ2-5; the D gene could be TRBD1 or TRBD2 (5 bases each). V lost 1 base and J lost 4, with 16 bases in between. This CDR3 spans 16 amino acids. Germline loops: CDR1 LGHNA, CDR2 YSLEER.

The CDR3 sequence is CATLGGNRGYTF. In DNA form, the CDR3 reads TGTGCCACCCTGGGGGGGAATCGTGGCTACACCTTC. V is TRBV27 and J is TRBJ1-2; D possibly corresponds to TRBD1 (5 bases). The germline V gene has CDR1 MNHEY and CDR2 SMNVEV (reference sequence). This CDR3 contains 12 residues. Between the trimmed V and J ends, which lost 10 bases and 7 bases, there was a span of 16 bases.

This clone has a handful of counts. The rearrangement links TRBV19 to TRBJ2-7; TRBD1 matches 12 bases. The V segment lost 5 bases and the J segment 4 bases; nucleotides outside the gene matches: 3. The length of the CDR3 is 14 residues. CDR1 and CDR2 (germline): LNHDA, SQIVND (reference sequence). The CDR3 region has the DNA TGTGCCAGTAGTTCGGGACAGGGGGCTTACGAGCAGTACTTC. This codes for CASSSGQGAYEQYF.

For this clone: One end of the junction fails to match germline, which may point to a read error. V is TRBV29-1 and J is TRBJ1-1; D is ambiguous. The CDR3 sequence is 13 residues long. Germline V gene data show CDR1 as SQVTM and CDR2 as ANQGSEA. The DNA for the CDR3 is TGCACCGTTGAGGAGAATATGAACACTGAAGCTTTCTTT. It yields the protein CTVEENMNTEAFF.

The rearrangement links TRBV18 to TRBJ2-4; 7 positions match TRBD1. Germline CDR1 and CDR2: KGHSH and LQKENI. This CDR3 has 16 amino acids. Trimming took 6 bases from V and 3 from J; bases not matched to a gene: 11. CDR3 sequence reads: CASSIRTGSDKNIQYF. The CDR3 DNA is TGTGCCAGCTCGATTAGGACAGGAAGCGACAAAAACATTCAGTACTTC.

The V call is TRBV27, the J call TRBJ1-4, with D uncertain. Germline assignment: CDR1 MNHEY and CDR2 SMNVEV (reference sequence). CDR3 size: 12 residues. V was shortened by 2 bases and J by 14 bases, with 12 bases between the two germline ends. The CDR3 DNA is TGTGCCAGCAGTTTACCAGGTTCTCAGCTGTTTTTT. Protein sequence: CASSLPGSQLFF.